Shown below are 5 T cell receptor beta chains from a single sample sequenced in a study of monozygotic twins with cystic fibrosis. Profiled with immunoSEQ multiplex PCR; TCRdb holds only in-frame clones, not every one. The sample shows more than 30,000 clones, 95% to 98% of them seen only once. The sample was blood. The receptors were gathered from a girl aged 2 to 10 with cystic fibrosis.

V usage is TRBV5-1 and J usage is TRBJ2-7, with 11 bases lining up with TRBD2. Germline values: CDR1 SGHRS, CDR2 YFSETQ. This CDR3 is built from 14 residues. Trimming took 4 bases from V and 4 from J; bases not matched to a gene: 4. The CDR3: CASSAGTSGYEQYF. As DNA, the CDR3 is TGCGCCAGCAGCGCGGGGACTAGCGGTTACGAGCAGTACTTC.

The CDR3 loop is CASSTWGDTQYF. The CDR3 coding sequence is TGTGCCAGTAGTACCTGGGGAGATACGCAGTATTTT. V and J are TRBV19 and TRBJ2-3; D uncertain. CDR1 is LNHDA, CDR2 SQIVND, per germline (reference sequence). The germline V and J ends were trimmed by 4 bases and 5 bases, with 7 bases remaining between them. This CDR3 has 12 residues.

The rearrangement uses TRBV7-9 and TRBJ1-2; D unresolved. V lost 5 bases and J lost 5, with 18 bases in between. The CDR3 length is 15 residues. Germline V gene data show CDR1 as SEHNR and CDR2 as FQNEAQ (reference sequence). The CDR3 reads CASSPGPREAYGYTF. The CDR3 DNA reads TGTGCCAGCAGCCCCGGGCCCAGAGAGGCATATGGCTACACCTTC.

The rearrangement joins TRBV29-1 to TRBJ2-6; D uncertain. Between the trimmed V and J ends, which lost 4 bases and 4 bases, there was a span of 14 bases. Per the germline V gene, CDR1 is SQVTM and CDR2 is ANQGSEA. This CDR3 is 15 amino acids long. The CDR3 here is CSVVRLSAGANVLTF. CDR3 nucleotides: TGCAGCGTTGTGAGACTGTCGGCCGGGGCCAACGTCCTGACTTTC.

This chain joins TRBV29-1 and TRBJ2-2; 7 positions match TRBD1. In germline, CDR1 is SQVTM, CDR2 ANQGSEA. This CDR3 has 12 amino acids. Unmatched junction bases numbered 4, after V lost 6 bases and J lost 6 bases. CDR3 nucleotides: TGCAGCGTGACAGGGTGGGCCGGGGAGCTGTTTTTT. It translates to CSVTGWAGELFF.